Listed below are T cell receptor beta chains from one sample, sequenced in a study of T cell responses to AZD1222 COVID-19 vaccine. TCRdb's copy holds only in-frame clones and misses some; the assay was immunoSEQ multiplex PCR. The top ten hold around 2.3% of the sample, which has about 150,000 clones, approximately 90% seen once. Sample: peripheral blood, taken on day 0 of AZD1222 vaccination. The receptors originated from an adult in good health. Both conserved end residues are part of each CDR3. D genes are given only for firm matches. Clone size is not always given. Where it is, it says once, few, many or a class for expanded clones.

. TRBJ2-1 TRBD2 TRBV7-2 TGTGCCAGCAGCTTAGCGCTTGCGCTAGCGGGAGCCAATGAGCAGTTCTTC CASSLALALAGANEQFF
. TRBJ1-2 TRBD1 TRBV28 TGTGCCAGCAGTTTTGGGGGCAGGGGGCAAGGCTACACCTTC CASSFGGRGQGYTF
. TRBJ2-3 . TRBV30 TGTGCCTTGGCAGATACGCAGTATTTT CALADTQYF
once TRBJ1-5 TRBD1 TRBV29-1 TGCAGCGCCGGGACAGGGGGTCAGCCCCAGCATTTT CSAGTGGQPQHF
. TRBJ2-1 . TRBV3-1/TRBV3-2 TGTGCCAGCAGCCAAGACCCTAACCTACAGGGGCAGTTCTTC CASSQDPNLQGQFF
. TRBJ1-5 . TRBV28 TGTGCCAGCAGTTGGGATCAGCCCCAGCATTTT CASSWDQPQHF
. TRBJ2-3 TRBD2 TRBV29-1 TGCAGCTTCGGACTTTTGGCGGGAGGCACAGATACGCAGTATTTT CSFGLLAGGTDTQYF
. TRBJ2-2 TRBD1 TRBV19 TGTGCCACAAGATGGGAGGACAGGGCCGGGGAGCTGTTTTTT CATRWEDRAGELFF
. TRBJ2-3 . TRBV15 TGTGCCACCAGCAGAGATGGACGGAGCACAGATACGCAGTATTTT CATSRDGRSTDTQYF
. TRBJ1-2 . TRBV6-1 TGTGCCAGCAGTGAAAGTGGACTACTTAAAGATGGCTACACCTTC CASSESGLLKDGYTF
. TRBJ2-7 . TRBV6-6 TGTGCCAGCAGTTCCCCGGACTGGGGCTACGAGCAGTACTTC CASSSPDWGYEQYF
. TRBJ2-7 . TRBV5-1 TGCGCCAGCAGCTTGGGTGGATTCAACGAGCAGTACTTC CASSLGGFNEQYF
many TRBJ2-6 . TRBV4-2 TGTGCCAGCAGCCAAGCAGGTGCCTCTGGGGCCAACGTCCTGACTTTC CASSQAGASGANVLTF
once TRBJ2-1 TRBD2 TRBV7-2 TGTGCCAGCAGCTTAAGGGAAGGAGGGACTAGGGGACGTGAGCAGTTCTTC CASSLREGGTRGREQFF
. TRBJ2-1 TRBD2 TRBV2 TGTGCCAGCAGGAAACTAGCGGGAGGTAACTACAATGAGCAGTTCTTC CASRKLAGGNYNEQFF
. TRBJ1-4 . TRBV5-1 TGCGCCAGCAGACCCCAGGGGATTAGTGAAAAACTGTTTTTT CASRPQGISEKLFF
. TRBJ1-4 . TRBV2 TGTGCCAGCACCACCCGCGAAAAACTGTTTTTT CASTTREKLFF
. TRBJ1-6 . TRBV27 TGTGCCAGCATGTCATGGGGTCATTCACCCCTCCACTTT CASMSWGHSPLHF
. TRBJ1-1 . TRBV12-3/TRBV12-4 TGTGCCAGCAGTTTAGGAGCCGGCTGGGCTTTCTTT CASSLGAGWAFF
. TRBJ2-6 TRBD2 TRBV4-3 TGCGCCAGCAGCCAAGAGTGGGCGGGAGCAGCTGGGGCCAACGTCCTGACTTTC CASSQEWAGAAGANVLTF
. TRBJ2-5 TRBD2 TRBV11-3 TGTGCCAGCAGCTTAGAGGGACTAGCGGTTCAAGAGACCCAGTACTTC CASSLEGLAVQETQYF
once TRBJ2-1 . TRBV9 TGTGCCAGCAGCGTAGGGAATGGCCTATACAATGAGCAGTTCTTC CASSVGNGLYNEQFF
. TRBJ1-6 . TRBV27 TGTGCCAGCAGTCCCCCGAGAGGGGTAGTTAATTCACCCCTCCACTTT CASSPPRGVVNSPLHF
. TRBJ1-6 . TRBV6-5 TGTGCCAGCAGCAGGGGCAGGGCCCTCCACTTT CASSRGRALHF